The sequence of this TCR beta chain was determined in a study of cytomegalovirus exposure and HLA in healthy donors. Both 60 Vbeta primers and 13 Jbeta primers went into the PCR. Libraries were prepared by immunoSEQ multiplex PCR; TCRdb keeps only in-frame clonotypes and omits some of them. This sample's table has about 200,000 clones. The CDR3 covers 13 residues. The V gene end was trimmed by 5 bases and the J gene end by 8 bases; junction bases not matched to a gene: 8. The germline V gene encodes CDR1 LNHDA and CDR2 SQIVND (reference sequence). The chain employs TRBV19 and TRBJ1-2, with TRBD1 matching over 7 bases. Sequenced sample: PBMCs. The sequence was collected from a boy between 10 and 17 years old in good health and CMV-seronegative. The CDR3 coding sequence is TGTGCCAGTAGTGGACAGGCCTTGGGGGGCTACACCTTC. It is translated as CASSGQALGGYTF. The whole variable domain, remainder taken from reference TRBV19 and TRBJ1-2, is DGGITQSPKYLFRKEGQNVTLSCEQNLNHDAMYWYRQDPGQGLRLIYYSQIVNDFQKGDIAEGYSVSREKKESFPLTVTSAQKNPTAFYLCASSGQALGGYTFGSGTRLTVV.